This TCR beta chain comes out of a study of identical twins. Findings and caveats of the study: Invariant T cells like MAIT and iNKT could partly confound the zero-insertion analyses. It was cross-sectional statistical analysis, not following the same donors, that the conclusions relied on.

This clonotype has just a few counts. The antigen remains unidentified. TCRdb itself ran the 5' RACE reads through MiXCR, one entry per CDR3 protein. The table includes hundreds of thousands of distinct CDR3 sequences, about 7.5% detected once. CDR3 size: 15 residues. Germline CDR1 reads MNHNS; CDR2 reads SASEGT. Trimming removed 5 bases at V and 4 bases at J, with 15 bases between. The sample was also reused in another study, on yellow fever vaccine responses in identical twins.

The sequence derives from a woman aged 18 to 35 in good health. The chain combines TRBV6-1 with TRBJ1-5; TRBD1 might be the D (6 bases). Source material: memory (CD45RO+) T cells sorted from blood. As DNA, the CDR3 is TGTGCCAGCAGTAAGACGACAGGTGTGAATCAGCCCCAGCATTTT. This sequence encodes CASSKTTGVNQPQHF.